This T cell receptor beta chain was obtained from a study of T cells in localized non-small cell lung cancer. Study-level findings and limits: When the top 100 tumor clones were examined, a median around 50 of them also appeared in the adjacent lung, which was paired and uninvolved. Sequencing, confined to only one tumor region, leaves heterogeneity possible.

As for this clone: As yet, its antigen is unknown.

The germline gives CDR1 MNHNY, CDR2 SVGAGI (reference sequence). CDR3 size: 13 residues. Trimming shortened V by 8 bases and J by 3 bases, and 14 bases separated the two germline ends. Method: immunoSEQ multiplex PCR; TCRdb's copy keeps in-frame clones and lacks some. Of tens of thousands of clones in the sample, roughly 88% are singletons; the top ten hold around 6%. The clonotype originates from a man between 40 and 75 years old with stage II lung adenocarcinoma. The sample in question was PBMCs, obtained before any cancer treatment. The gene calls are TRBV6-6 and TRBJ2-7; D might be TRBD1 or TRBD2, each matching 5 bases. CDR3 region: CASGGPALYEQYF. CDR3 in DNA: TGTGCCAGCGGGGGACCCGCCCTCTACGAGCAGTACTTC.